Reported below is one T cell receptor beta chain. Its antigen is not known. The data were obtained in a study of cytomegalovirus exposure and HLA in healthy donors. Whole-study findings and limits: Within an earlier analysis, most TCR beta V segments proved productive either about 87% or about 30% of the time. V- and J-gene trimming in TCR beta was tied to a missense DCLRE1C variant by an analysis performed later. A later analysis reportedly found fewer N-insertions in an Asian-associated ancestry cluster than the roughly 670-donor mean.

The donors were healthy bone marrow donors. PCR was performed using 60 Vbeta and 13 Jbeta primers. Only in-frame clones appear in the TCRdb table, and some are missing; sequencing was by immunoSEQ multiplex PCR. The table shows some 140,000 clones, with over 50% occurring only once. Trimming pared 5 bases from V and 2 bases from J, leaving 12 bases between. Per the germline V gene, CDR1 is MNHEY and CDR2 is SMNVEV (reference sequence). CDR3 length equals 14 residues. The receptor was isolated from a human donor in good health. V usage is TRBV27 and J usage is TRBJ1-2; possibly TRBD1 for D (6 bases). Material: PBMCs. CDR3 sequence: CASSKTTGNYGYTF. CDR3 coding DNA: TGTGCCAGCAGTAAAACCACAGGGAACTATGGCTACACCTTC.